The 21 T cell receptor beta chains presented below share a single source sample, sequenced in a study. TCRdb fed the 5' RACE reads into MiXCR, producing one record per CDR3 protein. Seen here are about 5,300 distinct CDR3 sequences, 36% observed once, and the top ten hold 53%. Sample: memory CD4+ T cells sorted from blood. Subset described: memory CD4+ T cells, CD4+CD45RO+CD25-. Every receptor here comes from a female donor with breast cancer.

In this sample, this clonotype turned up many times. The chain combines TRBV6-6 with TRBJ2-3; D remains ambiguous. Trimming pared 8 bases from V and 2 bases from J, leaving 11 bases between. The CDR3 contains 13 residues. Per germline, CDR1 MNHNY and CDR2 SVGAGI (reference sequence). In nucleotides, the CDR3 is TGTGCCAGCTTAAGAGGAGACACAGATACGCAGTATTTT. Encoded protein: CASLRGDTDTQYF.

This clonotype came up many times. V gene TRBV29-1 combines with J gene TRBJ2-5; D not certain. The CDR3 sequence is 15 residues long. Trimming took off 5 bases at V and 5 bases at J, with 21 bases between the two ends. Germline V gene data show CDR1 as SQVTM and CDR2 as ANQGSEA. CDR3 loop: CSVRVSGFVRETQYF. In DNA form, the CDR3 reads TGCAGCGTTCGGGTATCCGGGTTCGTGCGGGAGACCCAGTACTTC.

As regards this clonotype: A much larger clone differs by one base, so this may be a read error. In nucleotides, the CDR3 is TGTGCCAGCAGGATCTGCGAGCAGTACTTC. Encoded protein: CASRICEQYF. V usage is TRBV27 and J usage is TRBJ2-7, with D hard to call. V dropped 6 bases and J dropped 6 bases, with 6 bases sitting between them. Per the germline V gene, CDR1 is MNHEY and CDR2 is SMNVEV (reference sequence). The CDR3 is made up of 10 amino acids.

The chain is built from TRBV7-9 and TRBJ1-3; D is perhaps TRBD1 (5 bases). The CDR3 extends over 17 amino acids. Germline V CDR1 and CDR2: SEHNR, FQNEAQ (reference sequence). Trimming stripped 5 bases from V and 0 bases from J, with 17 bases between. CDR3: CASSHAGTTVSGNTIYF. The CDR3 DNA sequence: TGTGCCAGCAGCCACGCCGGGACTACTGTCTCTGGAAACACCATATATTTT.

This clonotype was recorded at least ten times. In nucleotides, the CDR3 is TGTGCCACCAGCAGAGTCAAGGGGACTTACACCGGGGAGCTGTTTTTT. Translating it yields CATSRVKGTYTGELFF. V usage is TRBV15 and J usage is TRBJ2-2, with a tentative D call TRBD2 (6 bases). Germline-derived CDR1 and CDR2 are LNHNV and YYDKDF (reference sequence). Trimming took 1 base from V and 3 from J, leaving 12 bases between them. CDR3 size: 16 residues.

The V and J genes are TRBV20-1 and TRBJ2-7; D uncertain. CDR3 length equals 11 residues. Trimming left V 3 bases short and J 3 bases short, with 6 bases between. The germline V gene encodes CDR1 DFQATT and CDR2 SNEGSKA (reference sequence). The CDR3 coding sequence is TGCAGTGCTAGCCCTGACTACGAGCAGTACTTC. Residues: CSASPDYEQYF.

Note on this clonotype: This CDR3 is missing its conserved last phenylalanine or tryptophan, likely due to a read error. The chain has TRBV6-6 and TRBJ1-1; TRBD1 might be the D (6 bases). The germline V gene encodes CDR1 MNHNY and CDR2 SVGAGI (reference sequence). V lost 8 bases and J 1 base, leaving 17 bases between the germline ends. The CDR3 is made up of 15 amino acids. The CDR3 DNA follows: TGTGCCAGCGGTAACACAGGGCCCCGGAACACTGAAGCTTTCCTT. Its protein product is CASGNTGPRNTEAFL.

In this sample, this clonotype turned up many times. The chain combines TRBV11-2 with TRBJ2-7; D ambiguous. Germline assignment: CDR1 SGHAT and CDR2 FQNNGV. The CDR3 extends over 14 amino acids. The ends were cut back, 1 base at V and 0 bases at J, with 7 bases in the middle. The CDR3 reads CASSLVVPSYEQYF. CDR3 DNA: TGTGCCAGCAGCTTAGTCGTCCCCTCCTACGAGCAGTACTTC.

Within the sample, this clonotype is medium-sized. V usage is TRBV7-2 and J usage is TRBJ2-1; D gene unclear. The CDR3 contains 11 residues. Trimming left V 0 bases short and J 10 bases short, with 4 bases between. CDR1 and CDR2 from the germline V gene are SGHTA and FQGNSA. CDR3 in DNA: TGTGCCAGCAGCTTAGCGGGCGAGCAGTTCTTC. This encodes CASSLAGEQFF.

There are many counts of this clonotype. The J gene is TRBJ1-1, the V gene TRBV5-4, with D perhaps matching TRBD1 (5 bases). The V end lost 0 bases, the J end lost 6 bases, and 15 bases lay between the germline ends. The CDR3 runs 15 residues. Germline V gives CDR1 SGHNT, CDR2 YYREEE (reference sequence). CDR3 in amino acids: CASSLVGDLKAEAFF. The CDR3 bases are TGTGCCAGCAGCTTGGTTGGGGACTTAAAGGCTGAAGCTTTCTTT. Looking up the rest from reference TRBV5-4 and TRBJ1-1 gives the full variable domain: ETGVTQSPTHLIKTRGQQVTLRCSSQSGHNTVSWYQQALGQGPQFIFQYYREEENGRGNFPPRFSGLQFPNYSSELNVNALELDDSALYLCASSLVGDLKAEAFFGQGTRLTVV.

Here the CDR3 reads CASSPRDRVRDGELFF. The CDR3 DNA is TGTGCCAGCAGCCCCCGGGACAGGGTCCGGGACGGGGAGCTGTTTTTT. This chain links TRBV7-9 with TRBJ2-2; 9 bases are a match to TRBD1. This CDR3 spans 16 amino acids. J was trimmed by 7 bases and V by 5 bases; bases with no gene match: 11. Germline V gives CDR1 SEHNR, CDR2 FQNEAQ (reference sequence).

This clonotype is medium-sized (0.01 to 0.1%). The gene calls are TRBV24-1 and TRBJ1-5; 7 bases line up with TRBD1. This CDR3 contains 14 residues. V dropped 5 bases and J dropped 10; count of bases not matched to a gene: 10. The germline V gene encodes CDR1 KGHDR and CDR2 SFDVKD. CDR3 DNA sequence: TGTGCCACCAGTGGGGACAGCCCCCTAGGTCCCCAGCATTTT. Translating gives CATSGDSPLGPQHF.

A word on this clonotype: A much larger clone sits a single nucleotide away, making a read error possible. The CDR3 end shows no conserved phenylalanine or tryptophan, and so a read error is likely. The CDR3 nucleotides read TGTGCCAGCAGCCCGGGCGGGGGCAACGCGAACACCGGGGAGCTGTTTCTT. Its translation: CASSPGGGNANTGELFL. V and J are TRBV11-3 and TRBJ2-2, with D tentatively TRBD2 (7 bases). The CDR3 has 17 residues. The germline V gene has CDR1 SGHNT and CDR2 YENEEA. V was trimmed by 5 bases and J by 0 bases, leaving 16 bases between them.

In its sample, this clonotype was seen many times. The V and J genes are TRBV7-2 and TRBJ2-1; 15 bases map to TRBD2. V lost 4 bases, J lost 11 bases, and 9 bases stayed unmatched. This CDR3 spans 16 amino acids. The V gene's germline CDR1 is SGHTA and CDR2 FQGNSA. The CDR3 DNA is TGTGCCAGCAGCTCACCATCCGGGACTAGCGGGAGGCAGCAGTTCTTC. It codes for CASSSPSGTSGRQQFF. Drawing the rest from reference TRBV7-2 and TRBJ2-1, the complete variable domain is GAGVSQSPSNKVTEKGKDVELRCDPISGHTALYWYRQSLGQGLEFLIYFQGNSAPDKSGLPSDRFSAERTGGSVSTLTIQRTQQEDSAVYLCASSSPSGTSGRQQFFGPGTRLTVL.

This clonotype was seen a few times. The chain has TRBV10-3 and TRBJ2-1; TRBD2 might be the D (6 bases). This CDR3 region has 13 residues. V dropped 11 bases and J dropped 0 bases, with 11 bases sitting between them. CDR1 and CDR2 (germline): ENHRY, SYGVKD. The DNA for the CDR3 is TGTGCCGCTCGGGGGAGCTCCTACAATGAGCAGTTCTTC. Translation gives CAARGSSYNEQFF.

This clonotype is medium-sized within its sample. The CDR3 coding sequence is TGTGCCAGCAGTTTAAGGGGAAGGAATTCACCCCTCCACTTT. It encodes CASSLRGRNSPLHF. The V and J genes are TRBV12-3 or TRBV12-4 and TRBJ1-6, with D perhaps matching TRBD1 (5 bases). The CDR3 totals 14 residues. V was pared by 2 bases and J by 7 bases, with 9 bases between.

A word on this clonotype: The junction departs from germline at one end; a sequencing error may be responsible. The rearrangement joins TRBV28 to TRBJ1-2, with D unresolved. CDR1 MDHEN and CDR2 SYDVKM come from the germline V gene. The CDR3 is made up of 14 amino acids. The CDR3, as DNA: TGTGCCAGCAGTTTATCCCCAGACCCCTATGGCCACACCTTC. Residues: CASSLSPDPYGHTF.

This clonotype was counted many times. J is TRBJ1-2 and V is TRBV5-1, with TRBD1 matching over 10 bases. After removal of 4 bases from V and 2 bases from J, the junction contained 2 bases not matched to a gene. The CDR3 spans 14 residues. Germline-derived CDR1 and CDR2 are SGHRS and YFSETQ. The CDR3 spells CASSLTGGNYGYTF. Here the CDR3 DNA reads TGCGCCAGCAGCCTGACAGGGGGCAACTATGGCTACACCTTC.

This chain uses TRBV5-1 with TRBJ1-2, with 7 positions matching TRBD1. The CDR3 is made up of 15 amino acids. CDR1 is SGHRS, CDR2 YFSETQ, per germline. Trimming removed 4 bases from V and 0 bases from J; junction bases left unmatched: 6. CDR3 DNA sequence: TGCGCCAGCAGCAACCGGGACAGCGCTAACTATGGCTACACCTTC. It specifies CASSNRDSANYGYTF.

This clonotype is deemed medium-sized. This sequence joins TRBV20-1 and TRBJ1-2; TRBD1 is a possible D gene (6 bases). V lost 6 bases to trimming and J lost 4 bases, with 21 bases between them. Germline-derived CDR1 and CDR2 are DFQATT and SNEGSKA (reference sequence). The length of the CDR3 is 15 residues. In DNA, the CDR3 is TGCAGTGCCGAGATCCAGGGGAGGAGCGCCTATGGCTACACCTTC. Translation: CSAEIQGRSAYGYTF.

This clonotype was seen repeatedly, ten times or more. For the CDR3, the DNA is TGCAGTGCTAGAGGGATAGCGGGAGGGTGGAGCACAGATACGCAGTATTTT. Translating gives CSARGIAGGWSTDTQYF. The V and J genes are TRBV20-1 and TRBJ2-3; 11 positions agree with TRBD2. Germline CDR1 reads DFQATT; CDR2 reads SNEGSKA (reference sequence). Trimming took 1 base from V and 0 from J; bases not matched to a gene: 6. The CDR3 length is 17 residues.